The clone carrying this T cell receptor beta chain appeared a single time. The antigen remains unidentified. This record comes from a study of graft-versus-host responses after intestinal transplantation. About the study: Multivisceral, liver-intestinal, or isolated intestinal transplants were given to recipients. Anti-thymocyte globulin induction was given to all recipients, followed by tacrolimus and steroids for three to four years. Study-wide findings and caveats: GvH clones were found in recipient marrow; some appeared first in ileum or blood. Within the allografts of patients who had graft-donor T cell macrochimerism, graft-versus-host to host-versus-graft clonal ratios were high.

This table comes from immunoSEQ multiplex PCR, and its TCRdb copy is limited to in-frame clones, with some not included. The top ten clones hold 0.4% to 0.55% of a sample with about 110,000 clones, about 93% of them seen once. The V gene end was trimmed by 4 bases and the J gene end by 4 bases; junction bases not matched to a gene: 12. Germline loops: CDR1 SGHDN, CDR2 FVKESK. The CDR3 has 16 amino acids. This receptor was taken from a human donor who received an intestinal transplant. Source: unstimulated CD8+ T cells sorted from spleen or lymph node cells, taken before intestinal transplant. V is TRBV14 and J is TRBJ2-7, with 8 nucleotides matching TRBD1. Here the CDR3 reads CASSLIQGAPQYEQYF. CDR3 in DNA: TGTGCCAGCAGCCTAATTCAGGGGGCCCCCCAATACGAGCAGTACTTC.